This T cell receptor beta chain was obtained from a study of blood T cell repertoires in COVID-19. No more than 2 weeks before study entry, exposed participants had met a case of COVID-19. This CDR3 is built from 17 residues. The germline V gene has CDR1 MDHEN and CDR2 SYDVKM. The ends were cut back, 6 bases at V and 5 bases at J, with 23 bases in the middle. Using immunoSEQ multiplex PCR, the repertoire was profiled, and TCRdb retains in-frame clones only, with some absent. The sample has approximately 250,000 clones; about 90% are singletons. The chain has TRBV28 and TRBJ1-5; D perhaps matches TRBD1 (6 bases). Sequencing input: PBMCs or T cells enriched from blood (not recorded which). This clonotype was sampled from a woman between 40 and 55 years old who had been exposed to COVID-19. The chain's CDR3 is CASSHAFGTTIHQPQHF. CDR3 coding DNA: TGTGCCAGCAGCCACGCCTTCGGGACAACCATACATCAGCCCCAGCATTTT. Full variable domain (rest looked up from reference TRBV28 and TRBJ1-5): DVKVTQSSRYLVKRTGEKVFLECVQDMDHENMFWYRQDPGLGLRLIYFSYDVKMKEKGDIPEGYSVSREKKERFSLILESASTNQTSMYLCASSHAFGTTIHQPQHFGDGTRLSIL.